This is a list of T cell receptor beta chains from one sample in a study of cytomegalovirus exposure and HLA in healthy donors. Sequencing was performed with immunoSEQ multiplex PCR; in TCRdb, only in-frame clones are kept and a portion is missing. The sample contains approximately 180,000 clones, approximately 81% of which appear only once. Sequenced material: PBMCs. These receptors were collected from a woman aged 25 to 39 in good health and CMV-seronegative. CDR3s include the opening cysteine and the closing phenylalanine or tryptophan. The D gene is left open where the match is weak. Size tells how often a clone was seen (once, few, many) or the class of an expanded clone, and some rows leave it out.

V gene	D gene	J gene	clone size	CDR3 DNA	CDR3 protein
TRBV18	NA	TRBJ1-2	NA	TGTGCCAGCTCACCACGGAGATCAGCTAACTATGGCTACACCTTC	CASSPRRSANYGYTF
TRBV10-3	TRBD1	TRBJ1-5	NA	TGTGCCATCAGTGTCGGGACAGGGGGCGGTCAGCCCCAGCATTTT	CAISVGTGGGQPQHF
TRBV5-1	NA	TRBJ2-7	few	TGCGCCAGCACCGAACAGGGCGAGCAGTACTTC	CASTEQGEQYF
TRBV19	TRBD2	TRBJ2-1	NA	TGTGCCAGTAGTCCCCGGACTAGCGGGAGGACCTACAATGAGCAGTTCTTC	CASSPRTSGRTYNEQFF
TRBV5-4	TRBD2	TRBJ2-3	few	TGTGCCAGCAGCTTGGGCCTAGCGGGAGGGGATACGCAGTATTTT	CASSLGLAGGDTQYF
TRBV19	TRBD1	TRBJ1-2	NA	TGTGCCAGTACTGCGACAGGGGATAACTATGGCTACACCTTC	CASTATGDNYGYTF
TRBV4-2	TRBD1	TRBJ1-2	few	TGTGCCAGCAGCCAAGAGTCTGGACAGGGGGTCTATGGCTACACCTTC	CASSQESGQGVYGYTF
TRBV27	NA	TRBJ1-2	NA	TGTGCCAGCAGTTTATCGAACCCCTCCAGGGGCTACACCTTC	CASSLSNPSRGYTF
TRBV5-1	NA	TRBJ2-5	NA	TGCGCCAGCACCGACCCGGGGTCGGAGACCCAGTACTTC	CASTDPGSETQYF
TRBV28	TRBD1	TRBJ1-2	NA	TGTGCCAGCAGTTTATCCGGAGGGGGCGCATCAGACTATGGCTACACCTTC	CASSLSGGGASDYGYTF
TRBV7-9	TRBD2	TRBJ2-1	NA	TGTGCCAGCAGCTTACGATCGGCGGGAGATGAGCAGTTCTTC	CASSLRSAGDEQFF
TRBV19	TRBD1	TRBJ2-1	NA	TGTGCCAGTAGTATCGTACAGGGGCTCTACAATGAGCAGTTCTTC	CASSIVQGLYNEQFF
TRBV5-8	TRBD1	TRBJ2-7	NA	TGTGCCAGCAGCTTGGGGGACAGGGATCTGTACGAGCAGTACTTC	CASSLGDRDLYEQYF
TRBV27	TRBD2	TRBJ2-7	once	TGTGCCAGCAGTCCCCTTAGCGGGAGCTACGAGCAGTACTTC	CASSPLSGSYEQYF
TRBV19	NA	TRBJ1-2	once	TGTGCCAGTAGTATCGGACAAGAGTATGGCTACACCTTC	CASSIGQEYGYTF
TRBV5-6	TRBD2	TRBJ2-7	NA	TGTGCCAGCAGCTTAGGAACGAGCGGGAAGTACGAGCAGTACTTC	CASSLGTSGKYEQYF
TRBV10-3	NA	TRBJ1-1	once	TGTGCCATCAGTGCCGGGGTAGGGACTGAAGCTTTCTTT	CAISAGVGTEAFF
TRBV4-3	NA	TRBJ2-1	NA	TGCGCCAGCAGCCAAGATCCATTATTAGGGGGGGGGCGCTACAATGAGCAGTTCTTC	CASSQDPLLGGGRYNEQFF
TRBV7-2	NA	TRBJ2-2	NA	TGTGCCAGCAGCTTAGCAGGGGACATGAACACCGGGGAGCTGTTTTTT	CASSLAGDMNTGELFF
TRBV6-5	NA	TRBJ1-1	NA	TGTGCCAGCAGACAGAACCCGGTAGATGAAGCTTTCTTT	CASRQNPVDEAFF
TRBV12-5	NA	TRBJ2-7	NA	TGTGCTAGTGGTTTGGTACAGGGTCTGGAGTCCTACGAGCAGTACTTC	CASGLVQGLESYEQYF
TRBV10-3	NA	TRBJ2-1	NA	TGTGCCATCACCCCTGGGGAGAGAGCGAAGGCTTACAATGAGCAGTTCTTC	CAITPGERAKAYNEQFF
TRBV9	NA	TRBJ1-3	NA	TGTGCCAGCAGCGTATTTCAGGGAACTGGAAACACCATATATTTT	CASSVFQGTGNTIYF
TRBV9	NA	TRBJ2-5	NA	TGTGCCAGCAGCGTAGTGGGAGGGACCCAGTACTTC	CASSVVGGTQYF
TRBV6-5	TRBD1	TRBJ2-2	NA	TGTGCCAGCAGTTCTGCCGGGACAGGGCGAACCGGGGAGCTGTTTTTT	CASSSAGTGRTGELFF
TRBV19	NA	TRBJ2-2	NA	TGTGCCAGTAGTATGGGGCAGAGGACGACCGGGGAGCTGTTTTTT	CASSMGQRTTGELFF
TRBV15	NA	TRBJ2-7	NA	TGTGCCACCAGCAGAGAATCGAGGGCCGAGCAGTACTTC	CATSRESRAEQYF
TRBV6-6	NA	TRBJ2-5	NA	TGTGCCAGCAGCCCTCGTGGCGGGGCACAAGAGACCCAGTACTTC	CASSPRGGAQETQYF
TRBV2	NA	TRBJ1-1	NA	TGTGCCAGCAGTGAGAGTGGGCGGGGCGGGACTGAAGCTTTCTTT	CASSESGRGGTEAFF
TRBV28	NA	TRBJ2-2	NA	TGTGCCAGCAGCCTAAGCCCCGCGAACACCGGGGAGCTGTTTTTT	CASSLSPANTGELFF
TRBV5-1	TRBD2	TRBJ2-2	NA	TGCGCCAGCAGCTTGGGAACCCTAGGACTAGCGGGCACCGGGGAGCTGTTTTTT	CASSLGTLGLAGTGELFF
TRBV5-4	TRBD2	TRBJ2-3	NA	TGTGCCAGCAGCTTGAGACTAGCGGGAGGCACAGATACGCAGTATTTT	CASSLRLAGGTDTQYF
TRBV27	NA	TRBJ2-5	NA	TGTGCCAGCAGTTTAGCCGGGGGGCGGGAGACCCAGTACTTC	CASSLAGGRETQYF
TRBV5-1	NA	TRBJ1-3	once	TGCGCCAGCAGCTTGGCAGGGATAGGAAACACCATATATTTT	CASSLAGIGNTIYF
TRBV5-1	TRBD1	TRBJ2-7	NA	TGCGCCAGCAGCTGGGACAGGCCCTCCTACGAGCAGTACTTC	CASSWDRPSYEQYF
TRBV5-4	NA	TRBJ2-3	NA	TGTGCCAGCAAACAGGGATTTAGCACAGATACGCAGTATTTT	CASKQGFSTDTQYF
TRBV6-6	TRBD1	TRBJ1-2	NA	TGTGTCAGCAGCTTCGAAACAGGGGACTATGGCTACACCTTC	CVSSFETGDYGYTF
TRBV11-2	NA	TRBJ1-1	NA	TGTGCCAGCAGCTTAGTGCAGTACACTGAAGCTTTCTTT	CASSLVQYTEAFF
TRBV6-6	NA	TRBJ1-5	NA	TGTGCCAGCAGTTACGAGGGGGGGAGCAATCAGCCCCAGCATTTT	CASSYEGGSNQPQHF
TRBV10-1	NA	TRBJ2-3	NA	TGCGCCAGCAGTGAGGGCCGGCGAGGTTTGGCAGATACGCAGTATTTT	CASSEGRRGLADTQYF
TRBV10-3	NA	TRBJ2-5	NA	TGTGCCATCAGTGATGGGGGGGCGTCAGACCAAGAGACCCAGTACTTC	CAISDGGASDQETQYF
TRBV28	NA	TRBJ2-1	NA	TGTGCCAGCAGAGACGGACAACCGGTAACCTACAATGAGCAGTTCTTC	CASRDGQPVTYNEQFF
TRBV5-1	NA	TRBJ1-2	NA	TGCGCCAGCAGCTCCTCGGGAGTCCCGTATGGCTACACCTTC	CASSSSGVPYGYTF
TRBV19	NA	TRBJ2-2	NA	TGTGCCAGTAGCAGGGGAACGAACACCGGGGAGCTGTTTTTT	CASSRGTNTGELFF
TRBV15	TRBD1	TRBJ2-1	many	TGTGCCACCAGCAGGACTACAGGGGACTACAATGAGCAGTTCTTC	CATSRTTGDYNEQFF